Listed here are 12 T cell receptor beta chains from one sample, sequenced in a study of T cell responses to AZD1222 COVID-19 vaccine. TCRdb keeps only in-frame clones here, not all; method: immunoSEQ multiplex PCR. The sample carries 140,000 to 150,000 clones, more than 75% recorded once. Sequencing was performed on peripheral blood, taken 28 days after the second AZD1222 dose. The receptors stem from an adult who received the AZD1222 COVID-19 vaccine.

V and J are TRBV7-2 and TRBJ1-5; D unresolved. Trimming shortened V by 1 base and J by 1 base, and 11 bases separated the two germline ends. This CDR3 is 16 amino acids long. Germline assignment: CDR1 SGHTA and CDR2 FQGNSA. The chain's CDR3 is CASSLDYGPSNQPQHF. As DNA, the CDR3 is TGTGCCAGCAGCTTAGATTATGGCCCGAGCAATCAGCCCCAGCATTTT. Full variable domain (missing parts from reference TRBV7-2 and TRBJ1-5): GAGVSQSPSNKVTEKGKDVELRCDPISGHTALYWYRQSLGQGLEFLIYFQGNSAPDKSGLPSDRFSAERTGGSVSTLTIQRTQQEDSAVYLCASSLDYGPSNQPQHFGDGTRLSIL.

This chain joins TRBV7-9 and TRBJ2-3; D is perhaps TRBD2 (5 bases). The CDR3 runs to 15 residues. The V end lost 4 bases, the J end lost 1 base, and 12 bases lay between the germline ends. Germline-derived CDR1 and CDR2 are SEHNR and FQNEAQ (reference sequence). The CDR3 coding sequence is TGTGCCAGCAGCTCCCCCCCCGGGGGCACAGATACGCAGTATTTT. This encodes CASSSPPGGTDTQYF.

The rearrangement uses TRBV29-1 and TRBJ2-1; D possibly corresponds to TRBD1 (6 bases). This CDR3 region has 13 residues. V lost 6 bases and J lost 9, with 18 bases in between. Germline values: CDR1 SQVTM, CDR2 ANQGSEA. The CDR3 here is CSVTHVSRGEQFF. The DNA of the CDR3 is TGCAGCGTCACACACGTGAGCAGGGGTGAGCAGTTCTTC.

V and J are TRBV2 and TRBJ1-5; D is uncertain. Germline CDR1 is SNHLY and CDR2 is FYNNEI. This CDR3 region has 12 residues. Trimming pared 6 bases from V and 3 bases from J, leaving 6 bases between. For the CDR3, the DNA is TGTGCCAGCAGCGGCCCCAATCAGCCCCAGCATTTT. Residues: CASSGPNQPQHF.

The CDR3 nucleotides read TGCGCCAGCAGCTCGGGGACTAGCGGGACGGCAGATACGCAGTATTTT. Translated, it gives CASSSGTSGTADTQYF. This chain connects TRBV5-1 to TRBJ2-3; 13 bases align to TRBD2. The germline CDR1 and CDR2 sequences are SGHRS and YFSETQ. V was clipped by 3 bases and J by 4 bases; unmatched bases: 5. This CDR3 spans 16 amino acids.

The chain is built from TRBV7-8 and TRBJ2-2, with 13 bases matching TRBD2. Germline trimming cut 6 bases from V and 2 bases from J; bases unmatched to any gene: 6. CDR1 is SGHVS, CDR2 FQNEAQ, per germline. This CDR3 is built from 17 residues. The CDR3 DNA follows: TGTGCCAGCAGACTAGGACTAGCGGGGGCAAACACCGGGGAGCTGTTTTTT. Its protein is CASRLGLAGANTGELFF.

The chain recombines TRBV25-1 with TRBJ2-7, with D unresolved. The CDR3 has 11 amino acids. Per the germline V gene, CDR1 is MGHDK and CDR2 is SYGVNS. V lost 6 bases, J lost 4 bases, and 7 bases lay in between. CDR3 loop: CASSTWYEQYF. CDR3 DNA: TGTGCCAGCAGCACTTGGTACGAGCAGTACTTC.

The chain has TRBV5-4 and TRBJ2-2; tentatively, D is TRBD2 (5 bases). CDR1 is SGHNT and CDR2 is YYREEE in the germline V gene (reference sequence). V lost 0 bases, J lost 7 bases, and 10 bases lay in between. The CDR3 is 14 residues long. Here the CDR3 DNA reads TGTGCCAGCAGCTTGGCCCGGGGTAACGGGGAGCTGTTTTTT. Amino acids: CASSLARGNGELFF.

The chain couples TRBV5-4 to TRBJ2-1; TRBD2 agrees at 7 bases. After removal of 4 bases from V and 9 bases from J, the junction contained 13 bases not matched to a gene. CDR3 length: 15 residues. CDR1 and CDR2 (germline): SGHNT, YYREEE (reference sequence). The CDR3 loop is CASSGAGLTKLEQFF. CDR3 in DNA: TGTGCCAGCAGCGGGGCGGGACTAACGAAGCTTGAGCAGTTCTTC.

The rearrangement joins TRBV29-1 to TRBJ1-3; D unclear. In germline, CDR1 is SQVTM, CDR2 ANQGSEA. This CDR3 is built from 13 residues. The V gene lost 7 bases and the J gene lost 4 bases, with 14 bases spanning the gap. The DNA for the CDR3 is TGCAGCGCCAGGACGGGGAAAGGAAACACCATATATTTT. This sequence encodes CSARTGKGNTIYF.

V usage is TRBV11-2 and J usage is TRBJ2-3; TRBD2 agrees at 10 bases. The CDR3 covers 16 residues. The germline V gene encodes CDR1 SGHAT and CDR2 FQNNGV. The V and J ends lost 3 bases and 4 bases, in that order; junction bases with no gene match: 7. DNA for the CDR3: TGTGCCAGCAGCTTCGGTAGCAGCGGGGGGGCAGATACGCAGTATTTT. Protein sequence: CASSFGSSGGADTQYF.

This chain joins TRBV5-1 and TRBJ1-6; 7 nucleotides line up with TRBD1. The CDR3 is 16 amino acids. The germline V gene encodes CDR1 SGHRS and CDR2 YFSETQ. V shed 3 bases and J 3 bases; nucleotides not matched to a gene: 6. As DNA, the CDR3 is TGCGCCAGCAGCTCGGGACAGAGCGGCTATAATTCACCCCTCCACTTT. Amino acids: CASSSGQSGYNSPLHF.